Shown below are 3 T cell receptor beta chains from a single sample sequenced in a study of T cell repertoires in cytomegalovirus infection. These receptors have no known antigen. TCRdb reprocessed the reads via MiXCR and lists one record per CDR3 protein. The data contain 30,000 to 40,000 distinct CDR3 sequences, less than 60% of them singletons. The sequencing here drew on CD8+ T cells from cultured PBMCs, taken from culture after CMV antigen stimulation. The receptor source for this set is a human donor in good health (CMV status not recorded). Some clones in this sample may be carry-over from other donors' samples.

The gene calls are TRBV6-2 or TRBV6-3 and TRBJ2-7; D perhaps matches TRBD2 (6 bases). Per the germline V gene, CDR1 is MNHEY and CDR2 is SVGEGT. This CDR3 region has 13 residues. The V end lost 6 bases, the J end lost 3 bases, and 12 bases lay between the germline ends. The CDR3 DNA sequence: TGTGCCAGCAGATTCGCGGGAATCTACGAGCAGTACTTC. Protein: CASRFAGIYEQYF.

At least ten counts were recorded for this clonotype. The chain links TRBV7-6 to TRBJ1-1; TRBD1 might be the D (5 bases). The CDR3 loop spans 15 amino acids. V was shortened by 1 base and J by 1 base, with 10 bases between the two germline ends. CDR1 is SGHVS, CDR2 FNYEAQ, per germline. The CDR3: CASSLGMGGNTEAFF. CDR3 in DNA: TGTGCCAGCAGCTTAGGGATGGGGGGGAACACTGAAGCTTTCTTT.

This clonotype was seen a few times. CDR3 sequence: CASSPQQGADNEQFF. In DNA, the CDR3 is TGTGCCAGCAGCCCCCAGCAGGGGGCCGACAATGAGCAGTTCTTC. The chain has TRBV7-3 and TRBJ2-1; 8 bases map to TRBD1. CDR3 length: 15 residues. Germline loops: CDR1 SGHTA, CDR2 FQGTGA. V lost 5 bases and J lost 5; bases outside the gene matches: 8.